The clone carrying this TCR beta chain was counted between two and nine times. Its antigen remains unidentified. The sample belongs to a study of T cell repertoires in cytomegalovirus infection. Background on the study: Matching HLA type and CMV infection were both indicated by public TCR beta signatures. Study-level results: Using cumulative public TCR beta family frequency, the authors identified those who carried CMV together with the relevant HLA. Predominance within the ex vivo response was attributable to HLA-C-restricted CMV-specific TCR beta clonotypes.

From the reads, TCRdb called clonotypes with MiXCR, one entry per CDR3 protein. The data show 150,000 to 200,000 distinct CDR3 sequences, roughly an eighth seen once. This CDR3 contains 13 residues. In germline, CDR1 is MNHEY, CDR2 SVGEGT. Trimming shortened V by 7 bases and J by 2 bases, and 6 bases separated the two germline ends. The V and J genes are TRBV6-2 or TRBV6-3 and TRBJ2-6; D is unclear. Sequencing input: PBMCs. This clonotype originated in a human donor in good health (CMV status not recorded). Some clones in this sample may be carry-over from other donors' samples. The CDR3 reads CASNETGANVLTF. CDR3 bases: TGTGCCAGCAATGAAACTGGGGCCAACGTCCTGACTTTC.